The present T cell receptor beta chain was sequenced within a study of cytomegalovirus exposure and HLA in healthy donors. About the research overall: A subsequent analysis stated that the roughly 120 validation repertoires were run on the same platform as the 650 to 850 first-cohort repertoires.

The data were produced by immunoSEQ multiplex PCR, yet TCRdb's version contains in-frame clones alone and is incomplete. There are under 200,000 clones in the sample; about 96% occur only once, and approximately 0.82% lies in the top ten. About this clone: Its antigen remains unidentified.

Donors came from a validation cohort of 95 to 150 subjects, distinct from the first 666-subject cohort. Notes on the study in general: According to the study, some 160 TCR beta chains were cytomegalovirus-associated. In a later analysis, first-cohort TCR clusters were found to tend to co-occur in the 95 to 150 validation repertoires.

V was clipped by 7 bases and J by 0 bases, with 11 bases between them. This CDR3 spans 13 amino acids. CDR1 is SQVTM and CDR2 is ANQGSEA in the germline V gene. The chain has TRBV29-1 and TRBJ2-3, with D possibly being TRBD2 (6 bases). This sequence originates from a woman between 18 and 30 years old in good health and CMV-seronegative. What was sequenced was PBMCs. The chain's CDR3 is CSETGTSTDTQYF. DNA for the CDR3: TGCAGCGAAACCGGGACTAGCACAGATACGCAGTATTTT.